The clone carrying this T cell receptor (beta chain) occurred a few times. Its target is unknown. This record belongs to a study of cytomegalovirus exposure and HLA in healthy donors. Study results and caveats: In an earlier analysis, in some 500 donors, most V segments appeared productive either ~90% or ~30% of the time.

The CDR3 spans 15 residues. With V trimmed by 5 bases and J by 9 bases, 6 bases remained unmatched. The germline V gene has CDR1 SGHTA and CDR2 FQGNSA. The PCR contained 60 Vbeta and 13 Jbeta primers. Repertoires were generated with immunoSEQ multiplex PCR, while TCRdb's copy carries only in-frame clones and drops some. The repertoire holds roughly 150,000 clones, with 82% as singletons. Sequenced: PBMCs. The V call is TRBV7-2, the J call TRBJ2-3; the match to TRBD2 covers 15 bases. The clonotype was recovered from a male donor in good health and CMV-seronegative. CDR3 sequence reads: CASSPGLAGGETQYF. CDR3 DNA sequence: TGTGCCAGCAGCCCGGGACTAGCGGGAGGAGAGACGCAGTATTTT.